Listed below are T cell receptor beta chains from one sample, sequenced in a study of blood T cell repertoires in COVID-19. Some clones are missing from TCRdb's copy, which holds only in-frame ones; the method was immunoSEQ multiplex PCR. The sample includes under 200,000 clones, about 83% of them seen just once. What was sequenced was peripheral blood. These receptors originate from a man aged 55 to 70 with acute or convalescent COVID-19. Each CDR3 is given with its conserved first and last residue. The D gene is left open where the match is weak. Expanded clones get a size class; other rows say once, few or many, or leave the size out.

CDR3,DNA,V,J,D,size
CASSETVLNTEAFF,TGTGCCAGCAGTGAAACAGTACTGAACACTGAAGCTTTCTTT,TRBV2,TRBJ1-1,.,once
CASSQDLRGGEKLFF,TGCGCCAGCAGCCAAGATCTCAGGGGTGGTGAAAAACTGTTTTTT,TRBV4-1,TRBJ1-4,.,.
CASSLRGGLNTEAFF,TGTGCCAGCAGCCTGAGAGGGGGTCTAAACACTGAAGCTTTCTTT,TRBV7-9,TRBJ1-1,.,.
CASSIGRGWGEETQYF,TGTGCCAGTAGTATCGGCCGAGGATGGGGGGAGGAGACCCAGTACTTC,TRBV19,TRBJ2-5,.,once
CASRDYPSTDTQYF,TGCGCCAGCAGGGACTATCCTTCCACAGATACGCAGTATTTT,TRBV10-2,TRBJ2-3,.,.
CASSLVPGLNTEAFF,TGCGCCAGCAGCTTGGTACCAGGGTTGAACACTGAAGCTTTCTTT,TRBV5-1,TRBJ1-1,.,.
CASSQGPWQGAVAFF,TGCGCCAGCAGCCAAGGGCCTTGGCAGGGGGCTGTCGCTTTCTTT,TRBV4-1,TRBJ1-1,TRBD1,.
CASSVLGGTGYTQGITDTQYF,TGTGCCAGCAGCGTATTAGGAGGGACAGGGTACACCCAGGGGATCACAGATACGCAGTATTTT,TRBV9,TRBJ2-3,TRBD1,.
CASSLGASYYGYTF,TGTGCCAGCAGCTTAGGGGCCAGCTACTATGGCTACACCTTC,TRBV7-9,TRBJ1-2,.,.
CASTLLVSGDGYTF,TGTGCCAGCACCTTGTTGGTATCGGGGGATGGCTACACCTTC,TRBV7-2,TRBJ1-2,.,.
CSVELSGADPTNYGYTF,TGCAGCGTTGAATTGAGTGGGGCCGATCCCACTAACTATGGCTACACCTTC,TRBV29-1,TRBJ1-2,.,.
CASSQDVRGVTEAFF,TGCGCCAGCAGCCAAGATGTCAGGGGAGTCACTGAAGCTTTCTTT,TRBV4-1,TRBJ1-1,.,.
CASSSRDTEAFF,TGTGCCAGCAGCAGCAGGGACACTGAAGCTTTCTTT,TRBV11-2,TRBJ1-1,.,.
CASSTTASGANVLTF,TGTGCCAGCAGCACGACAGCCTCTGGGGCCAACGTCCTGACTTTC,TRBV5-4,TRBJ2-6,.,.
CASSDQGSSYEQYF,TGTGCCAGCAGTGATCAGGGATCCTCCTACGAGCAGTACTTC,TRBV2,TRBJ2-7,.,few
CASSPPNSLMNTEAFF,TGTGCCAGCTCACCACCGAACAGCCTAATGAACACTGAAGCTTTCTTT,TRBV18,TRBJ1-1,.,.
CAWGTGLSYEQYF,TGTGCCTGGGGGACAGGGCTTTCCTACGAGCAGTACTTC,TRBV30,TRBJ2-7,TRBD1,once
CASSTGGYNEQFF,TGTGCCAGTTCCACAGGGGGTTACAATGAGCAGTTCTTC,TRBV12-3/TRBV12-4,TRBJ2-1,TRBD1,.
CASSLAETNEQFF,TGTGCCAGCAGCTTAGCGGAAACTAACGAGCAGTTCTTC,TRBV7-8,TRBJ2-1,.,.
CASSLDLAKNIQYF,TGTGCCAGCAGCTTAGACTTAGCCAAAAACATTCAGTACTTC,TRBV2,TRBJ2-4,.,.
CASSQFLAGGPSTDTQYF,TGTGCCAGCAGCCAATTTCTCGCGGGGGGACCGTCCACAGATACGCAGTATTTT,TRBV3-1/TRBV3-2,TRBJ2-3,TRBD2,.
CASSGQVNQPQHF,TGTGCCAGCTCTGGACAGGTCAATCAGCCCCAGCATTTT,TRBV18,TRBJ1-5,TRBD1,.
CASSNPGGEQFF,TGTGCCAGCAGTAACCCGGGAGGTGAGCAGTTCTTC,TRBV7-3,TRBJ2-1,TRBD2,.
CASSLRTGANYGYTF,TGTGCCAGCAGCTTGCGCACAGGGGCTAACTATGGCTACACCTTC,TRBV5-4,TRBJ1-2,TRBD1,once
CASSRRTGDTEAFF,TGTGCCAGCAGCCGTCGGACAGGGGACACTGAAGCTTTCTTT,TRBV6-1,TRBJ1-1,TRBD1,.
CASSYSVTRPLHF,TGTGCCAGCAGTTACTCCGTGACACGTCCCCTCCACTTT,TRBV6-5,TRBJ1-6,.,.
CASTSRRLAGARNYNEQFF,TGCGCCAGCACCTCCAGGAGGCTAGCGGGGGCTAGGAACTACAATGAGCAGTTCTTC,TRBV5-1,TRBJ2-1,TRBD2,.
CASSQDSGNTGELFF,TGCGCCAGCAGCCAAGACTCAGGGAACACCGGGGAGCTGTTTTTT,TRBV4-3,TRBJ2-2,.,few
CASSDSGDHTDTQYF,TGCGCCAGCAGTGATAGCGGGGATCACACAGATACGCAGTATTTT,TRBV10-2,TRBJ2-3,TRBD2,.
CASRTGLRGNTGELFF,TGTGCCAGCAGGACGGGACTTCGGGGGAACACCGGGGAGCTGTTTTTT,TRBV27,TRBJ2-2,.,.
CASSSNYEQYF,TGTGCCAGCAGCTCTAACTACGAGCAGTACTTC,TRBV7-6,TRBJ2-7,.,.
CASSLASGGSYNEQFF,TGTGCCAGCAGCTTGGCTAGCGGGGGCTCCTACAATGAGCAGTTCTTC,TRBV5-6,TRBJ2-1,TRBD2,few
CASSQLISPGGINTEAFF,TGCGCCAGCAGCCAGTTGATTAGTCCAGGGGGTATTAACACTGAAGCTTTCTTT,TRBV4-1,TRBJ1-1,TRBD1,.
CASSLTHLETQYF,TGTGCCAGCAGCCTAACCCATCTGGAGACCCAGTACTTC,TRBV5-6,TRBJ2-5,.,.
CAWSVDSLTYEQYF,TGTGCCTGGAGTGTCGACAGCCTTACCTACGAGCAGTACTTC,TRBV30,TRBJ2-7,.,.
CASSPTPQETQYF,TGTGCCAGTAGTCCCACACCCCAAGAGACCCAGTACTTC,TRBV19,TRBJ2-5,.,.
CASSRGGALETQYF,TGTGCCAGCAGTCGCGGGGGCGCGTTAGAGACCCAGTACTTC,TRBV6-2/TRBV6-3,TRBJ2-5,.,.
CASKPQGSVSEQYF,TGTGCCAGCAAACCACAGGGAAGCGTAAGCGAGCAGTACTTC,TRBV6-5,TRBJ2-7,.,.
CASRRQGANEQYF,TGCGCCAGCAGGCGACAGGGGGCTAACGAGCAGTACTTC,TRBV5-1,TRBJ2-7,TRBD1,few
CAWSARGGLGNTIYF,TGTGCCTGGAGTGCCCGAGGGGGCCTTGGAAACACCATATATTTT,TRBV30,TRBJ1-3,TRBD1,.
CASSQEVGGLTYEQYF,TGCGCCAGCAGCCAAGAAGTCGGGGGGCTTACCTACGAGCAGTACTTC,TRBV4-3,TRBJ2-7,.,once
CSVDEAGTTGELFF,TGCAGCGTTGATGAAGCGGGGACGACCGGGGAGCTGTTTTTT,TRBV29-1,TRBJ2-2,TRBD2,.
CASSRRRTEAFF,TGTGCCAGCAGCCGCCGTCGGACTGAAGCTTTCTTT,TRBV28,TRBJ1-1,.,.
CASKLTESTDTQYF,TGTGCCAGCAAATTGACAGAGAGCACAGATACGCAGTATTTT,TRBV6-5,TRBJ2-3,.,many
CAILKVAGGHSYEQYF,TGTGCCATTCTGAAGGTAGCGGGGGGCCATTCCTACGAGCAGTACTTC,TRBV7-9,TRBJ2-7,TRBD2,.
CASSPMTSGGPYEQYF,TGTGCCAGCAGCCCCATGACTAGCGGGGGCCCATACGAGCAGTACTTC,TRBV13,TRBJ2-7,TRBD2,.
CASSPLGGGEKLFF,TGTGCCAGCAGCCCCCTAGGTGGGGGGGAAAAACTGTTTTTT,TRBV5-4,TRBJ1-4,.,.